Listed here are 3 T cell receptor beta chains from one sample, sequenced in a study of T cells after yellow fever vaccination. TCRdb re-analysed the 5' RACE reads in MiXCR, keeping a single row per CDR3 protein. The table shows a few hundred thousand distinct CDR3 sequences, with 3.6% occurring only once. The sequenced sample was PBMCs, obtained on the day of the yellow fever booster vaccination. The receptors originated from a man younger than 35 who received the YFV17D yellow fever vaccine.

The V and J genes are TRBV5-5 and TRBJ1-2; possibly TRBD1 for D (5 bases). The germline V gene has CDR1 SGHKS and CDR2 YYEKEE (reference sequence). Trimming took 1 base from V and 6 from J, leaving 13 bases between them. The CDR3 length is 14 residues. This CDR3 reads CASSLPGRADGYTF. In DNA, the CDR3 is TGTGCCAGCAGCTTGCCAGGGAGGGCCGATGGCTACACCTTC. Full variable domain (remainder filled in from reference TRBV5-5 and TRBJ1-2): DAGVTQSPTHLIKTRGQQVTLRCSPISGHKSVSWYQQVLGQGPQFIFQYYEKEERGRGNFPDRFSARQFPNYSSELNVNALLLGDSALYLCASSLPGRADGYTFGSGTRLTVV.

The chain joins TRBV5-1 to TRBJ2-5; no definite D call. The CDR3 loop spans 12 amino acids. V shed 4 bases and J shed 3 bases, with 7 bases lying between them. Germline V gives CDR1 SGHRS, CDR2 YFSETQ. For the CDR3, the DNA is TGCGCCAGCAGCCTTTTAAAAGAGACCCAGTACTTC. Protein sequence: CASSLLKETQYF. Variable domain in full (rest from reference TRBV5-1 and TRBJ2-5): KAGVTQTPRYLIKTRGQQVTLSCSPISGHRSVSWYQQTPGQGLQFLFEYFSETQRNKGNFPGRFSGRQFSNSRSEMNVSTLELGDSALYLCASSLLKETQYFGPGTRLLVL.

This clonotype was counted at least ten times. The genes are TRBV5-1 and TRBJ2-3, with D perhaps TRBD2 (7 bases). This CDR3 is built from 15 residues. Germline CDR1 reads SGHRS; CDR2 reads YFSETQ. The ends were cut back, 4 bases at V and 1 base at J, with 13 bases in the middle. CDR3 coding DNA: TGCGCCAGCAGCCCTTGGGGGGGGCGCACAGATACGCAGTATTTT. Its protein is CASSPWGGRTDTQYF.